This T cell receptor beta chain was identified during a study of blood T cell repertoires in COVID-19. Study-level information: From T cells, B-cell-depleted T cells, or PBMCs came the material, which was cDNA or gDNA.

CDR3 length equals 15 residues. J gave up 2 bases and V 5 bases, and 5 bases lay outside the gene matches. Germline values: CDR1 MNHNY, CDR2 SVGAGI (reference sequence). Sequenced by immunoSEQ multiplex PCR; TCRdb stores in-frame clones only, minus some. The data show around 200,000 clones, around 88% seen once. The rearrangement joins TRBV6-6 to TRBJ2-7; 11 bases agree with TRBD2. What was sequenced was peripheral blood. This receptor was taken from a man aged 45-65 years with active or convalescent COVID-19. The CDR3 region has the DNA TGTGCCAGCAGTGACTATAGCGGGAGGGCCTACGAGCAGTACTTC. Translation: CASSDYSGRAYEQYF.